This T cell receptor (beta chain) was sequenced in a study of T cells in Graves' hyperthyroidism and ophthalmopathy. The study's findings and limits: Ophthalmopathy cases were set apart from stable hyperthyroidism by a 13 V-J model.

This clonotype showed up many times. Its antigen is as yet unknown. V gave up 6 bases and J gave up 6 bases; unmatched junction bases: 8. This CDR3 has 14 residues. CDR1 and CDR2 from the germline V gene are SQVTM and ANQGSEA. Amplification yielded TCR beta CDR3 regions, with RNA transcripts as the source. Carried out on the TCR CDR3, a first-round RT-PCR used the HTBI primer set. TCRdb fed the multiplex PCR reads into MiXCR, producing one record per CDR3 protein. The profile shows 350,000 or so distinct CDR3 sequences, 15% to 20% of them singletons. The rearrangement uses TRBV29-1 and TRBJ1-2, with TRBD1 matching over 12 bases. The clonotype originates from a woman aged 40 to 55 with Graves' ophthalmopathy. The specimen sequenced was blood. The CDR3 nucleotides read TGCAGCGTCGCCTCCGGGACAGGGGGCGATGGCTACACCTTC. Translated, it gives CSVASGTGGDGYTF.